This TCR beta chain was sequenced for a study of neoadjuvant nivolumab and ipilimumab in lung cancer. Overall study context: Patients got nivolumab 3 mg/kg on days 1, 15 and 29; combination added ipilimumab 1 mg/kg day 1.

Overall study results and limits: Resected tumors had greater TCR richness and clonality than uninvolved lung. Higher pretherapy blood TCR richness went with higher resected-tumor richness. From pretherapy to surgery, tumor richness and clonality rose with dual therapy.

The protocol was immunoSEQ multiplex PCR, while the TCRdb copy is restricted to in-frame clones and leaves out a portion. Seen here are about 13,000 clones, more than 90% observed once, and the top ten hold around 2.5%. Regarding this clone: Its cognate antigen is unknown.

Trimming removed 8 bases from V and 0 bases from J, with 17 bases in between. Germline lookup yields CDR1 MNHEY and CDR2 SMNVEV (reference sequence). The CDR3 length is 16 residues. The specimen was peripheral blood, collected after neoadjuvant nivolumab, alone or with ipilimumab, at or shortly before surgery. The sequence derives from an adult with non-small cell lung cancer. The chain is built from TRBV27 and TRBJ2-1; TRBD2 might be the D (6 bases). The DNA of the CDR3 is TGTGCCAGCCGAGACCCAACTAGCAGCTCCTACAATGAGCAGTTCTTC. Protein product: CASRDPTSSSYNEQFF.